The 27 T cell receptor beta chains listed next were all sequenced from one sample in a study of prognosis after radiotherapy for stage I lung cancer. Multiplex PCR, run in two rounds, amplified TCR beta CDR3 from genomic DNA. The authors ran first-round PCR with primers specific to each TRBV and TRBJ gene. TCRdb re-derived calls from the multiplex PCR reads in MiXCR, one entry per CDR3 protein. The sample gives 15,000 to 20,000 distinct CDR3 sequences, around 44% of which show up once; around 42% is in the top ten. Sequencing used PBMCs, obtained before or after stereotactic body radiation therapy (not recorded which). The origin of the receptors is a donor over 45 with non-small cell lung cancer.

This clonotype was seen at least ten times. V gene TRBV25-1 combines with J gene TRBJ2-1; 9 nucleotides match TRBD1. Losses at the gene ends were 5 bases for V and 9 bases for J; bases not matched to a gene: 8. The CDR3 runs 14 residues. CDR1 and CDR2 (germline): MGHDK, SYGVNS. Here the CDR3 DNA reads TGTGCCAGCAGTCCCCGGGACAGGGAGGGTGAGCAGTTCTTC. It translates to CASSPRDREGEQFF.

V gene TRBV20-1 combines with J gene TRBJ2-2; no reliable D call. CDR3 length equals 15 residues. V lost 0 bases and J lost 3, with 11 bases in between. In germline, CDR1 is DFQATT, CDR2 SNEGSKA (reference sequence). The CDR3 here is CSARDRQWDTGELFF. DNA for the CDR3: TGCAGTGCTAGAGATCGCCAGTGGGACACCGGGGAGCTGTTTTTT.

This clonotype was recorded many times. The rearrangement uses TRBV19 and TRBJ1-5; 7 bases line up with TRBD1. The CDR3 is made up of 15 amino acids. The V segment lost 7 bases and the J segment 0 bases; nucleotides outside the gene matches: 6. Germline V gene sequence: CDR1 LNHDA, CDR2 SQIVND (reference sequence). CDR3 sequence (DNA): TGTGCCAGTACACAGGGGAAGTATAGCAATCAGCCCCAGCATTTT. It yields the protein CASTQGKYSNQPQHF.

This clonotype was observed at least ten times. This chain joins TRBV5-5 and TRBJ2-1; 10 bases are shared with TRBD1. V lost 2 bases to trimming and J lost 9 bases; unmatched junction nucleotides: 8. This CDR3 has 15 amino acids. Germline V lookup: CDR1 SGHKS, CDR2 YYEKEE (reference sequence). For the CDR3, the DNA is TGTGCCAGCAGCTTTGGGACAGGGGAACCATTTGAGCAGTTCTTC. Residues: CASSFGTGEPFEQFF.

The J gene is TRBJ2-2, the V gene TRBV5-1; D perhaps matches TRBD1 (6 bases). The CDR3 length is 14 residues. Trimming stripped 4 bases from V and 4 bases from J, with 11 bases between. Germline V gene sequence: CDR1 SGHRS, CDR2 YFSETQ. Here the CDR3 reads CASSPGQTTGELFF. The CDR3 nucleotides are TGCGCCAGCAGCCCAGGACAGACCACCGGGGAGCTGTTTTTT.

The table lists this clonotype with many counts. V is TRBV29-1 and J is TRBJ2-1, with 10 bases identical to TRBD2. Germline CDR1 reads SQVTM; CDR2 reads ANQGSEA. This CDR3 is 13 amino acids long. Trimming cost V 4 bases and J 6 bases; bases outside gene matches: 3. The CDR3 bases are TGCAGCGTTGGGCTAGCGGGAGTCAATGAGCAGTTCTTC. Translated: CSVGLAGVNEQFF.

The V call is TRBV12-5, the J call TRBJ1-2; D gene ambiguous. This CDR3 has 21 amino acids. The V gene's germline CDR1 is LGHNT and CDR2 FRNRAP. Trimming removed 7 bases at V and 0 bases at J, with 33 bases between. CDR3 in amino acids: CASDPQVNQTRTGSPNYGYTF. The CDR3 DNA reads TGTGCTAGTGACCCCCAAGTCAACCAGACCCGTACCGGCAGCCCTAACTATGGCTACACCTTC.

This clonotype occurred a few times. This likely traces to a read error, being one base from a far larger clone. In DNA, the CDR3 is TGTGCCAGCAGTGAAGACTGGTCCCAGTACTTC. It is translated as CASSEDWSQYF. The rearrangement links TRBV6-2 or TRBV6-3 to TRBJ2-5; no clear D. The CDR3 totals 11 residues. Deletions cut 5 bases from V and 9 bases from J, with 10 bases between. Germline values: CDR1 MNHEY, CDR2 SVGEGT.

This clonotype qualifies as medium-sized. The chain recombines TRBV6-1 with TRBJ2-7; 8 bases map to TRBD2. CDR1 MNHNS and CDR2 SASEGT come from the germline V gene. Losses at the gene ends were 6 bases for V and 5 bases for J; bases not matched to a gene: 6. This CDR3 comprises 13 residues. The CDR3 bases are TGTGCCAGCAGCAAAAGCGGGAGCAACGAGCAGTACTTC. Its translation is CASSKSGSNEQYF.

V is TRBV7-8 and J is TRBJ2-5; D assignment may be TRBD1 or TRBD2 (6 bases each). V shed 1 base and J shed 0 bases, with 15 bases lying between them. The CDR3 is 17 amino acids. Per the germline V gene, CDR1 is SGHVS and CDR2 is FQNEAQ. This chain's CDR3 is CASSLEGGEGDQETQYF. DNA for the CDR3: TGTGCCAGCAGCTTAGAGGGGGGCGAGGGGGACCAAGAGACCCAGTACTTC.

This clonotype is labeled medium-sized. The rearrangement uses TRBV7-9 and TRBJ2-7; 8 positions agree with TRBD1. J gave up 3 bases and V 5 bases, and 9 bases lay outside the gene matches. CDR3 length: 15 residues. Germline CDR1 reads SEHNR; CDR2 reads FQNEAQ (reference sequence). The CDR3 region has the DNA TGTGCCAGCAGCCCGAAGACAGGGGCAGACTACGAGCAGTACTTC. Its translation: CASSPKTGADYEQYF.

The V gene is TRBV6-2 or TRBV6-3, the J gene TRBJ1-4; 10 bases map to TRBD1. V trimming: 8 bases; J trimming: 0 bases; junction bases outside the gene matches: 6. CDR3 length: 16 residues. Germline loops: CDR1 MNHEY, CDR2 SVGEGT. The CDR3 DNA is TGTGCCAGCTGTAAGACAGGGGGCCCAACTAATGAAAAACTGTTTTTT. This codes for CASCKTGGPTNEKLFF.

With regard to this clonotype: This may stem from a read error, because a much larger clone lies one nucleotide away. The rearrangement uses TRBV6-2 or TRBV6-3 and TRBJ2-5; D is undetermined. Trimming cost V 11 bases and J 2 bases, with 12 bases left between them. The V gene's germline CDR1 is MNHEY and CDR2 SVGEGT. This CDR3 has 12 amino acids. The chain's CDR3 is CAAHWRQETQYF. CDR3 sequence (DNA): TGTGCCGCACACTGGAGACAAGAGACCCAGTACTTC.

This chain links TRBV20-1 with TRBJ2-1, with a tentative D call TRBD2 (5 bases). Germline assignment: CDR1 DFQATT and CDR2 SNEGSKA (reference sequence). V lost 1 base and J 4 bases, leaving 11 bases between the germline ends. CDR3 length equals 14 residues. The CDR3 DNA reads as TGCAGTGCTAGAGGGTTCAGCGGTTACAATGAGCAGTTCTTC. Translation: CSARGFSGYNEQFF.

This chain connects TRBV7-2 to TRBJ2-1, with TRBD2 matching 9 bases. The CDR3 covers 17 residues. The V gene end was trimmed by 4 bases and the J gene end by 2 bases; junction bases not matched to a gene: 9. Germline CDR1 is SGHTA and CDR2 is FQGNSA. The CDR3 nucleotides are TGTACCAGCAGCTCTGCTAGGGCTAGCGGGACCTACAATGAGCAGTTCTTC. Translation gives CTSSSARASGTYNEQFF.

This clonotype was recorded at least ten times. As DNA, the CDR3 is TGTGCCAGCAGCTTATGGGGGGGGTTCTCAACCGGCGCGGAGACCCAGTACTTC. This sequence encodes CASSLWGGFSTGAETQYF. The chain combines TRBV13 with TRBJ2-5; TRBD2 aligns across 7 bases. The CDR3 loop spans 18 amino acids. CDR1 and CDR2 from the germline V gene are PRHDT and FYEKMQ (reference sequence). The V segment lost 2 bases and the J segment 5 bases; nucleotides outside the gene matches: 17.

A note on this clonotype: A read error likely explains this, since a far larger clone differs by one base. The genes are TRBV24-1 and TRBJ1-1; 9 bases map to TRBD2. The last part of the DNA fits TRBJ2-7 better; the J call may be wrong. This CDR3 spans 17 amino acids. Germline CDR1 KGHDR, CDR2 SFDVKD. This chain's CDR3 is CATSDSSSSGTSTEQYF. CDR3 DNA: TGTGCCACCAGTGATTCGAGCAGTTCCGGGACTAGCACCGAGCAGTACTTC.

The chain combines TRBV7-2 with TRBJ2-1; weak D call: TRBD2 (6 bases). The germline CDR1 and CDR2 sequences are SGHTA and FQGNSA. The CDR3 runs 16 residues. Trimming cost V 5 bases and J 2 bases, with 16 bases left between them. CDR3 region: CASSLRIADTYNEQFF. CDR3 bases: TGTGCCAGCAGCCTCAGAATAGCGGATACCTACAATGAGCAGTTCTTC.

There are many counts of this clonotype. This chain links TRBV19 with TRBJ2-7; D may be TRBD2 (5 bases). Germline assignment: CDR1 LNHDA and CDR2 SQIVND (reference sequence). V lost 3 bases and J 3 bases, leaving 9 bases between the germline ends. The CDR3 has 13 amino acids. This CDR3 reads CASSMTNFYEQYF. In nucleotides, the CDR3 is TGTGCCAGTAGTATGACTAACTTCTACGAGCAGTACTTC.

This clonotype was seen repeatedly, ten times or more. Sequence at one end of the junction differs from germline and may be a read error. The rearrangement links TRBV5-4 to TRBJ1-1, with TRBD1 matching over 7 bases. Germline lookup yields CDR1 SGHNT and CDR2 YYREEE (reference sequence). The CDR3 runs to 13 residues. The CDR3 DNA sequence: TGTGTCAGCAGCGCCCGGGACAGCACTGAAGCTTTCTTT. Protein: CVSSARDSTEAFF. The whole variable domain, filled in from reference TRBV5-4 and TRBJ1-1, reads ETGVTQSPTHLIKTRGQQVTLRCSSQSGHNTVSWYQQALGQGPQFIFQYYREEENGRGNFPPRFSGLQFPNYSSELNVNALELDDSALYLCVSSARDSTEAFFGQGTRLTVV.

Only a few counts were recorded for this clonotype. The genes are TRBV7-2 and TRBJ2-5; weak D call: TRBD2 (5 bases). Germline CDR1 and CDR2: SGHTA and FQGNSA. The CDR3 has 17 amino acids. Trimming shortened V by 0 bases and J by 2 bases, and 16 bases separated the two germline ends. The CDR3 loop is CASSLALAGFDQETQYF. CDR3 coding DNA: TGTGCCAGCAGCTTAGCGCTAGCTGGATTCGATCAAGAGACCCAGTACTTC.

This clonotype came up many times. CDR3 nucleotides: TGCGCCAGCAGTGGGTCCCGGGGTTTTCGCGGCTACACCTTC. Protein product: CASSGSRGFRGYTF. This chain connects TRBV10-2 to TRBJ1-2; no clear D gene. Trimming removed 4 bases from V and 8 bases from J, with 17 bases in between. The CDR3 length is 14 residues. The V gene's germline CDR1 is WSHSY and CDR2 SAAADI.

This clonotype was seen many times. The chain employs TRBV5-4 and TRBJ2-1; possibly TRBD1 or TRBD2 for D (5 bases each). This CDR3 is 15 amino acids long. Germline CDR1 is SGHNT and CDR2 is YYREEE (reference sequence). V lost 2 bases and J lost 6, with 15 bases in between. CDR3 in amino acids: CASSFGTELLNEQFF. The DNA of the CDR3 is TGTGCCAGCAGCTTTGGGACCGAGTTGCTCAATGAGCAGTTCTTC.

This sequence joins TRBV28 and TRBJ2-1; D is unclear. This CDR3 is 12 amino acids long. V lost 3 bases to trimming and J lost 5 bases, with 5 bases between them. In germline, CDR1 is MDHEN, CDR2 SYDVKM. CDR3 residues: CASSFRNNEQFF. CDR3 in DNA: TGTGCCAGCAGTTTCAGGAACAATGAGCAGTTCTTC.

About this clonotype: Only one base separates this from a far larger clonotype, so it likely reflects a read error. This chain links TRBV7-9 with TRBJ2-5, with D unclear. Trimming stripped 2 bases from V and 10 bases from J, with 20 bases between. Looked up from germline, CDR1 is SEHNR and CDR2 is FQNEAQ (reference sequence). The CDR3 is 15 residues long. DNA for the CDR3: TGTGCCAGCAGCTTATATACGGACCCGCTAGTGAGCCAGTACTTC. It translates to CASSLYTDPLVSQYF.

The genes are TRBV9 and TRBJ2-1; the D gene could be TRBD1 or TRBD2 (5 bases each). Germline V gene data show CDR1 as SGDLS and CDR2 as YYNGEE. The CDR3 is 16 amino acids. With 0 bases removed from V and 2 bases from J, the gap between germline ends came to 12 bases. CDR3 loop: CASSVELRGAYNEQFF. CDR3 coding DNA: TGTGCCAGCAGCGTAGAGTTGAGAGGGGCCTACAATGAGCAGTTCTTC.

The chain links TRBV28 to TRBJ1-5, with TRBD1 matching over 8 bases. The CDR3 has 14 residues. Germline-derived CDR1 and CDR2 are MDHEN and SYDVKM. V lost 6 bases and J lost 7; bases outside the gene matches: 8. The CDR3, as DNA: TGTGCCAGCAGCCCCGGGACAGGCTGGCAGCCCCAGCATTTT. Its protein is CASSPGTGWQPQHF.